Listed below are T cell receptor beta chains from one sample, sequenced in a study of blood T cell repertoires in COVID-19. Profiling relied on immunoSEQ multiplex PCR, and the TCRdb table lists in-frame clones only, not all of them. There are some 53,000 clones in the sample; more than 85% occur only once, and more than 15% lies in the top ten. Input material: peripheral blood. These receptors all come from a human donor with active COVID-19. The donor label of this sample is uncertain. Each CDR3 is given with its conserved first and last residue. A D gene is named only where the DNA matches it firmly. The size of a clone is reported for some rows only, either as once, few or many, or as a class for expanded clones.

d_call: -
clone_size: few
j_call: TRBJ1-5
cdr3_length: 14
v_call: TRBV18
cdr3_aa: CASSQGQSNQPQHF
cdr3_nt: TGTGCCAGCTCACAGGGGCAGAGTAATCAGCCCCAGCATTTT

d_call: TRBD1
clone_size: -
j_call: TRBJ1-1
cdr3_length: 16
v_call: TRBV4-3
cdr3_aa: CASSHDPMTGRTEAFF
cdr3_nt: TGCGCCAGCAGCCATGACCCGATGACAGGGCGAACTGAAGCTTTCTTT

d_call: TRBD2
clone_size: -
j_call: TRBJ2-2
cdr3_length: 15
v_call: TRBV7-3
cdr3_aa: CASSLSGGAAGELFF
cdr3_nt: TGTGCCAGCAGCTTAAGCGGGGGGGCCGCCGGGGAGCTGTTTTTT

d_call: -
clone_size: -
j_call: TRBJ1-5
cdr3_length: 14
v_call: TRBV19
cdr3_aa: CASSYGQLYQPQHF
cdr3_nt: TGTGCCAGTAGTTACGGACAGTTATACCAGCCCCAGCATTTT

d_call: TRBD1
clone_size: -
j_call: TRBJ2-7
cdr3_length: 18
v_call: TRBV5-3
cdr3_aa: CARSLESGGTRITYEQYF
cdr3_nt: TGTGCCAGAAGCTTGGAGTCAGGGGGTACCCGAATCACCTACGAGCAGTACTTC

d_call: TRBD1
clone_size: -
j_call: TRBJ1-4
cdr3_length: 16
v_call: TRBV9
cdr3_aa: CASSTRGQATNEKLFF
cdr3_nt: TGTGCCAGCAGCACCCGGGGACAGGCAACTAATGAAAAACTGTTTTTT

d_call: TRBD2
clone_size: -
j_call: TRBJ2-3
cdr3_length: 15
v_call: TRBV7-2
cdr3_aa: CASSFSGTSRDTQYF
cdr3_nt: TGTGCCAGCAGCTTCTCCGGGACTAGCAGAGATACGCAGTATTTT

d_call: -
clone_size: once
j_call: TRBJ2-6
cdr3_length: 18
v_call: TRBV18
cdr3_aa: CASSQAQGGISGANVLTF
cdr3_nt: TGTGCCAGCTCACAGGCACAGGGTGGGATCTCTGGGGCCAACGTCCTGACTTTC

d_call: -
clone_size: few
j_call: TRBJ1-5
cdr3_length: 13
v_call: TRBV3-1/TRBV3-2
cdr3_aa: CASSQDRAQPQHF
cdr3_nt: TGTGCCAGCAGCCAAGACAGGGCACAGCCCCAGCATTTT

d_call: -
clone_size: -
j_call: TRBJ2-7
cdr3_length: 13
v_call: TRBV7-2
cdr3_aa: CASSPFSPWEQYF
cdr3_nt: TGTGCCAGCAGCCCCTTTAGCCCTTGGGAGCAGTACTTC

d_call: -
clone_size: -
j_call: TRBJ2-6
cdr3_length: 18
v_call: TRBV28
cdr3_aa: CASSALGAGHSGANVLTF
cdr3_nt: TGTGCCAGCAGCGCCCTGGGGGCGGGCCACTCTGGGGCCAACGTCCTGACTTTC

d_call: TRBD1
clone_size: -
j_call: TRBJ1-5
cdr3_length: 24
v_call: TRBV3-1/TRBV3-2
cdr3_aa: CASSQSRTGDLFLTPLYPNQPQHF
cdr3_nt: TGTGCCAGCAGCCAATCCCGGACAGGGGATCTATTTCTTACACCCCTATACCCCAATCAGCCCCAGCATTTT

d_call: -
clone_size: -
j_call: TRBJ2-4
cdr3_length: 16
v_call: TRBV11-3
cdr3_aa: CASSQTVSVAKNIQYF
cdr3_nt: TGTGCCAGCAGCCAGACAGTTTCTGTAGCCAAAAACATTCAGTACTTC

d_call: -
clone_size: -
j_call: TRBJ2-3
cdr3_length: 18
v_call: TRBV10-1
cdr3_aa: CASSLPPLRVRGTDTQYF
cdr3_nt: TGCGCCAGCAGTCTCCCCCCTCTGAGGGTCCGGGGCACAGATACGCAGTATTTT

d_call: -
clone_size: -
j_call: TRBJ1-1
cdr3_length: 15
v_call: TRBV19
cdr3_aa: CASSLGGVSGTEAFF
cdr3_nt: TGTGCCAGTAGTCTCGGGGGGGTTTCCGGCACTGAAGCTTTCTTT

d_call: -
clone_size: -
j_call: TRBJ2-2
cdr3_length: 16
v_call: TRBV5-1
cdr3_aa: CASSLASLSNTGELFF
cdr3_nt: TGCGCCAGCAGCTTGGCCTCACTTTCGAACACCGGGGAGCTGTTTTTT

d_call: -
clone_size: -
j_call: TRBJ2-2
cdr3_length: 15
v_call: TRBV27
cdr3_aa: CASSLMRRGTGELFF
cdr3_nt: TGTGCCAGCAGTTTAATGAGAAGGGGGACCGGGGAGCTGTTTTTT

d_call: TRBD2
clone_size: -
j_call: TRBJ2-5
cdr3_length: 16
v_call: TRBV6-2/TRBV6-3
cdr3_aa: CASSEGLAGKQETQYF
cdr3_nt: TGTGCCAGCAGCGAGGGACTAGCGGGGAAACAAGAGACCCAGTACTTC

d_call: TRBD2
clone_size: -
j_call: TRBJ2-3
cdr3_length: 17
v_call: TRBV5-4
cdr3_aa: CASSGLAGGLSTDTQYF
cdr3_nt: TGTGCCAGCAGCGGACTAGCGGGGGGCCTCAGCACAGATACGCAGTATTTT

d_call: -
clone_size: few
j_call: TRBJ2-7
cdr3_length: 14
v_call: TRBV3-1/TRBV3-2
cdr3_aa: CASSQDGLYYEQYF
cdr3_nt: TGTGCCAGCAGCCAAGATGGGCTTTACTACGAGCAGTACTTC

d_call: TRBD1
clone_size: -
j_call: TRBJ1-2
cdr3_length: 14
v_call: TRBV6-5
cdr3_aa: CASRLDRVPGGYTF
cdr3_nt: TGTGCCAGCAGACTCGACAGGGTCCCGGGTGGCTACACCTTC

d_call: TRBD2
clone_size: -
j_call: TRBJ2-1
cdr3_length: 17
v_call: TRBV5-1
cdr3_aa: CASSLGLAGAAYNEQFF
cdr3_nt: TGCGCCAGCAGCTTAGGTCTAGCGGGGGCAGCCTACAATGAGCAGTTCTTC

d_call: -
clone_size: -
j_call: TRBJ1-1
cdr3_length: 15
v_call: TRBV7-8
cdr3_aa: CASHGLRVRDTEAFF
cdr3_nt: TGTGCCAGCCACGGGCTCAGGGTCCGGGACACTGAAGCTTTCTTT

d_call: TRBD1
clone_size: -
j_call: TRBJ1-1
cdr3_length: 15
v_call: TRBV9
cdr3_aa: CASRQGAVSDTEAFF
cdr3_nt: TGTGCCAGCAGACAGGGGGCGGTTTCGGACACTGAAGCTTTCTTT

d_call: TRBD2
clone_size: -
j_call: TRBJ2-3
cdr3_length: 17
v_call: TRBV4-3
cdr3_aa: CASSQLGLAGGQNTQYF
cdr3_nt: TGCGCCAGCAGCCAGCTGGGACTAGCGGGGGGGCAGAATACGCAGTATTTT

d_call: -
clone_size: -
j_call: TRBJ2-4
cdr3_length: 16
v_call: TRBV5-6
cdr3_aa: CASSLKNRVSKNIQYF
cdr3_nt: TGTGCCAGCAGCCTGAAAAACAGGGTATCCAAAAACATTCAGTACTTC

d_call: TRBD1
clone_size: -
j_call: TRBJ2-4
cdr3_length: 16
v_call: TRBV5-4
cdr3_aa: CASSGDRGFGKNIQYF
cdr3_nt: TGTGCCAGCAGCGGAGACAGGGGATTCGGCAAAAACATTCAGTACTTC

d_call: TRBD1
clone_size: -
j_call: TRBJ2-3
cdr3_length: 13
v_call: TRBV6-5
cdr3_aa: CASDRVVTDTQYF
cdr3_nt: TGTGCCAGCGACAGGGTGGTGACAGATACGCAGTATTTT

d_call: -
clone_size: -
j_call: TRBJ1-1
cdr3_length: 14
v_call: TRBV5-1
cdr3_aa: CASSLVRSPREAFF
cdr3_nt: TGCGCCAGCAGCTTGGTGCGTTCCCCCCGTGAGGCTTTCTTT

d_call: TRBD1
clone_size: -
j_call: TRBJ1-1
cdr3_length: 15
v_call: TRBV19
cdr3_aa: CATVRDRGRGTEAFF
cdr3_nt: TGTGCCACCGTTCGGGACAGGGGACGGGGCACTGAAGCTTTCTTT

d_call: TRBD1
clone_size: -
j_call: TRBJ2-7
cdr3_length: 14
v_call: TRBV5-6
cdr3_aa: CASSNTGDTYEQYF
cdr3_nt: TGTGCCAGCAGCAATACAGGGGATACCTACGAGCAGTACTTC

d_call: -
clone_size: -
j_call: TRBJ2-7
cdr3_length: 15
v_call: TRBV7-2
cdr3_aa: CASSFGQLSPYEQYF
cdr3_nt: TGTGCCAGCAGCTTCGGACAGCTGAGTCCCTACGAGCAGTACTTC

d_call: TRBD1
clone_size: large
j_call: TRBJ1-1
cdr3_length: 16
v_call: TRBV4-1
cdr3_aa: CASSQDLGRGTTEAFF
cdr3_nt: TGCGCCAGCAGCCAAGATCTGGGCAGGGGGACCACTGAAGCTTTCTTT

d_call: -
clone_size: -
j_call: TRBJ2-1
cdr3_length: 18
v_call: TRBV13
cdr3_aa: CASSPTPTGFRTLNEQFF
cdr3_nt: TGTGCCAGCAGCCCCACCCCCACAGGGTTTAGGACCCTCAATGAGCAGTTCTTC

d_call: TRBD2
clone_size: -
j_call: TRBJ2-3
cdr3_length: 17
v_call: TRBV7-9
cdr3_aa: CASSSPTSGGDRDTQYF
cdr3_nt: TGTGCCAGCAGCTCCCCGACTAGCGGGGGGGATAGGGATACGCAGTATTTT

d_call: -
clone_size: -
j_call: TRBJ2-7
cdr3_length: 15
v_call: TRBV7-3
cdr3_aa: CASSPQAGTSNEQYF
cdr3_nt: TGTGCCAGCAGCCCCCAAGCCGGGACATCAAACGAGCAGTACTTC

d_call: -
clone_size: -
j_call: TRBJ2-5
cdr3_length: 12
v_call: TRBV12-3/TRBV12-4
cdr3_aa: CASSLARETQYF
cdr3_nt: TGTGCCAGCAGCCTAGCTAGGGAGACCCAGTACTTC

d_call: TRBD2
clone_size: once
j_call: TRBJ2-3
cdr3_length: 17
v_call: TRBV4-2
cdr3_aa: CASSQGGTSGGTDTQYF
cdr3_nt: TGTGCCAGCAGCCAAGGTGGAACTAGCGGGGGCACAGATACGCAGTATTTT

d_call: -
clone_size: -
j_call: TRBJ2-7
cdr3_length: 12
v_call: TRBV5-4
cdr3_aa: CASSAFSHEQYF
cdr3_nt: TGTGCCAGCAGCGCGTTTTCCCACGAGCAGTACTTC

d_call: -
clone_size: -
j_call: TRBJ1-5
cdr3_length: 14
v_call: TRBV3-1/TRBV3-2
cdr3_aa: CASSPRGSNQPQHF
cdr3_nt: TGTGCCAGCAGCCCGCGGGGAAGCAATCAGCCCCAGCATTTT

d_call: -
clone_size: -
j_call: TRBJ2-2
cdr3_length: 16
v_call: TRBV6-1
cdr3_aa: CASSEGFGGNTGELFF
cdr3_nt: TGTGCCAGCAGTGAAGGTTTCGGAGGTAACACCGGGGAGCTGTTTTTT

d_call: TRBD1
clone_size: -
j_call: TRBJ2-7
cdr3_length: 16
v_call: TRBV7-9
cdr3_aa: CASSPSGQGKNYEQYF
cdr3_nt: TGTGCCAGCAGCCCCTCAGGACAGGGGAAGAACTACGAGCAGTACTTC

d_call: -
clone_size: -
j_call: TRBJ2-5
cdr3_length: 16
v_call: TRBV6-6
cdr3_aa: CASSRLAARGEETQYF
cdr3_nt: TGTGCCAGCAGTAGATTAGCAGCAAGAGGTGAAGAGACCCAGTACTTC

d_call: -
clone_size: -
j_call: TRBJ1-6
cdr3_length: 12
v_call: TRBV6-2/TRBV6-3
cdr3_aa: CASSYSRSPLHF
cdr3_nt: TGTGCCAGCAGTTACTCGCGTTCACCCCTCCACTTT

d_call: -
clone_size: once
j_call: TRBJ1-6
cdr3_length: 14
v_call: TRBV11-1
cdr3_aa: CASSFRGDNSPLHF
cdr3_nt: TGTGCCAGCAGCTTTCGGGGAGATAATTCACCCCTCCACTTT

d_call: -
clone_size: -
j_call: TRBJ2-7
cdr3_length: 13
v_call: TRBV7-9
cdr3_aa: CASSHTGQYEQYF
cdr3_nt: TGTGCCAGCAGCCACACAGGGCAATACGAGCAGTACTTC

d_call: -
clone_size: -
j_call: TRBJ2-1
cdr3_length: 12
v_call: TRBV10-1
cdr3_aa: CASTRSHNEQFF
cdr3_nt: TGCGCCAGCACCCGGAGTCACAATGAGCAGTTCTTC

d_call: TRBD2
clone_size: -
j_call: TRBJ2-3
cdr3_length: 14
v_call: TRBV7-9
cdr3_aa: CASSLAGATDTQYF
cdr3_nt: TGTGCCAGCAGCCTAGCGGGGGCGACAGATACGCAGTATTTT

d_call: -
clone_size: -
j_call: TRBJ1-1
cdr3_length: 16
v_call: TRBV7-3
cdr3_aa: CASSLSPGQPNTEAFF
cdr3_nt: TGTGCCAGCAGCTTATCCCCAGGGCAGCCGAACACTGAAGCTTTCTTT

d_call: -
clone_size: -
j_call: TRBJ1-4
cdr3_length: 16
v_call: TRBV9
cdr3_aa: CASSVDPGLSNEKLFF
cdr3_nt: TGTGCCAGCAGCGTGGACCCGGGACTTTCTAATGAAAAACTGTTTTTT